Shown below are 14 T cell receptor beta chains from a single sample sequenced in a study of blood T cell repertoires in COVID-19. TCRdb keeps only in-frame clones here, not all; method: immunoSEQ multiplex PCR. This repertoire shows more than 75,000 clones, around 84% found once; its top ten account for 20% to 25%. The sequenced sample consisted of peripheral blood. All receptors derive from a man aged 55 to 70 with acute or convalescent COVID-19.

The gene calls are TRBV6-5 and TRBJ1-5; the D is unclear. Trimming cost V 6 bases and J 0 bases, with 9 bases left between them. Germline V gene lookup returns CDR1 MNHEY and CDR2 SVGAGI. The length of the CDR3 is 14 residues. The CDR3 sequence is CASRASVSNQPQHF. CDR3 coding DNA: TGTGCCAGCAGGGCTTCAGTTAGCAATCAGCCCCAGCATTTT.

The chain joins TRBV9 to TRBJ1-1; D remains unclear. Trimming stripped 0 bases from V and 3 bases from J, with 3 bases between. This CDR3 has 12 amino acids. Germline V gene lookup returns CDR1 SGDLS and CDR2 YYNGEE. The CDR3 nucleotides read TGTGCCAGCAGCGTAGCTGACACTGAAGCTTTCTTT. It translates to CASSVADTEAFF.

V is TRBV6-5 and J is TRBJ1-4; D may be TRBD1 (6 bases). The V end was cut by 6 bases, the J end by 7 bases, with 18 bases between. Germline lookup yields CDR1 MNHEY and CDR2 SVGAGI. The CDR3 is made up of 15 amino acids. CDR3 amino acids: CASRRDTVRGEKLFF. In DNA form, the CDR3 reads TGTGCCAGCAGGAGGGACACCGTCCGTGGTGAAAAACTGTTTTTT.

A single count supports this clone. The V gene is TRBV27, the J gene TRBJ2-1; 8 bases are shared with TRBD2. The CDR3 sequence is 14 residues long. V shed 3 bases, J shed 4 bases, and the junction held 2 bases outside the gene matches. Per the germline V gene, CDR1 is MNHEY and CDR2 is SMNVEV (reference sequence). The chain's CDR3 is CASSFERGYNEQFF. As DNA, the CDR3 is TGTGCCAGCAGTTTCGAGCGGGGGTACAATGAGCAGTTCTTC.

The chain combines TRBV28 with TRBJ1-5; 9 nucleotides match TRBD1. The CDR3 is 16 residues long. In germline, CDR1 is MDHEN, CDR2 SYDVKM. V dropped 1 base and J dropped 4; count of bases not matched to a gene: 5. The chain's CDR3 is CASSLSGTGWNQPQHF. In nucleotides, the CDR3 is TGTGCCAGCAGTTTATCAGGGACAGGGTGGAATCAGCCCCAGCATTTT.

The chain employs TRBV27 and TRBJ1-2; possibly TRBD1 for D (5 bases). The CDR3 spans 13 residues. The germline gives CDR1 MNHEY, CDR2 SMNVEV (reference sequence). Trimming shortened V by 1 base and J by 4 bases, and 7 bases separated the two germline ends. In DNA form, the CDR3 reads TGTGCCAGCAGTTTATGGGGGGGCTATGGCTACACCTTC. Protein product: CASSLWGGYGYTF.

The chain uses TRBV2 and TRBJ1-2; no reliable D call. In germline, CDR1 is SNHLY, CDR2 FYNNEI. The CDR3 has 13 amino acids. The V and J ends lost 4 bases and 4 bases respectively, with 10 bases between them. CDR3 coding DNA: TGTGCCAGCAGTGTCGGGTCCTCCTATGGCTACACCTTC. It encodes CASSVGSSYGYTF.

This chain joins TRBV4-1 and TRBJ2-7; D is unresolved. Trimming cost V 0 bases and J 4 bases, with 7 bases left between them. This CDR3 is built from 13 residues. Germline CDR1 reads MGHRA; CDR2 reads YSYEKL. CDR3 region: CASSQDEAYEQYV. The CDR3 DNA is TGCGCCAGCAGCCAAGATGAGGCTTACGAGCAGTACGTC.

This chain connects TRBV13 to TRBJ1-5, with a tentative D call TRBD1 (5 bases). Germline V gene sequence: CDR1 PRHDT, CDR2 FYEKMQ (reference sequence). CDR3 length equals 14 residues. V gave up 0 bases and J gave up 4 bases, with 7 bases separating them. In DNA form, the CDR3 reads TGTGCCAGCAGCTTAGGGCGGGGGAATCAGCCCCAGCATTTT. It codes for CASSLGRGNQPQHF.

The CDR3 loop reads CSGIGSSEGYTF. In DNA, the CDR3 is TGCAGCGGGATCGGAAGTTCGGAGGGCTACACCTTC. This sequence joins TRBV29-1 and TRBJ1-2, with D uncertain. CDR3 length: 12 amino acids. Germline V gene data show CDR1 as SQVTM and CDR2 as ANQGSEA. Trimming cost V 7 bases and J 8 bases, with 17 bases left between them.

The chain combines TRBV10-3 with TRBJ1-3, with 9 bases identical to TRBD1. V gave up 3 bases and J gave up 8 bases; unmatched junction bases: 5. This CDR3 contains 14 residues. In germline, CDR1 is ENHRY, CDR2 SYGVKD. CDR3 amino acids: CAISDGQGLDTIYF. The CDR3 nucleotides read TGTGCCATCAGTGATGGACAGGGGTTAGACACCATATATTTT.

The genes are TRBV25-1 and TRBJ1-4; 7 positions match TRBD1. V lost 3 bases to trimming and J lost 8 bases; unmatched junction nucleotides: 12. Looked up from germline, CDR1 is MGHDK and CDR2 is SYGVNS. The CDR3 loop spans 16 amino acids. For the CDR3, the DNA is TGTGCCAGCAGTGACCTCATATCAGGGGGAGAGGAAAAACTGTTTTTT. Protein sequence: CASSDLISGGEEKLFF.

The V and J genes are TRBV25-1 and TRBJ1-2; 8 nucleotides match TRBD1. The CDR3 runs 14 residues. Germline CDR1 MGHDK, CDR2 SYGVNS. V gave up 0 bases and J gave up 8 bases; unmatched junction bases: 5. The CDR3: CASSEYLTGDGYTF. Here the CDR3 DNA reads TGTGCCAGCAGTGAATATTTGACAGGGGACGGCTACACCTTC.

This rearrangement joins TRBV6-5 to TRBJ1-1; no definite D call. The V and J ends lost 7 bases and 5 bases respectively, with 14 bases between them. CDR1 is MNHEY and CDR2 is SVGAGI in the germline V gene. This CDR3 spans 13 amino acids. The CDR3 here is CASNQELWTEAFF. For the CDR3, the DNA is TGTGCCAGCAACCAAGAACTTTGGACTGAAGCTTTCTTT.